This TCR beta chain comes out of a study of blood T cell repertoires in COVID-19. Study at large: Both acute and convalescent COVID-19 samples were obtained from the United States, Italy and Spain. Nucleic acid was either cDNA or gDNA, and it came from T cells, B-cell-depleted T cells, or PBMCs.

Authors' processing steps: Cell counts per sample came from amplifying reference gene primers. This table comes from immunoSEQ multiplex PCR, and its TCRdb copy is limited to in-frame clones, with some not included. The D gene and trimming were derived from the DNA, and the V and J assignments and clone size from that table. The sample has some 290,000 clones, around 91% seen once. Seattle enrolled patients during active infection and tracked them longitudinally. The CDR3 totals 17 residues. CDR1 and CDR2 from the germline V gene are MNHEY and SMNVEV (reference sequence). V lost 1 base and J lost 4, with 19 bases in between.

The specimen sequenced was peripheral blood. This TCR was recovered from a middle-aged woman with COVID-19, enrolled during active disease. The chain couples TRBV27 to TRBJ2-5; TRBD1 might be the D (7 bases). CDR3 in DNA: TGTGCCAGCAGTTTATGGGGGGTGACAGGGATAGGAGAGACCCAGTACTTC. It yields the protein CASSLWGVTGIGETQYF.